The clone carrying this T cell receptor (beta chain) has at least ten counts. Its specificity is not known. TCRdb re-analysed the RT-PCR reads in MiXCR, keeping a single row per CDR3 protein. The data contain around 540,000 distinct CDR3 sequences, 10% to 15% of them singletons. This specimen belongs to a study of response to subunit inactivated influenza vaccine. Study-wide results and limits: The authors suggested that few new T cells are recruited per seasonal influenza vaccination.

This sequence originates from a man between 45 and 60 years old who received an inactivated influenza vaccine. The sequenced sample was PBMCs from blood, obtained on the day of vaccination.

The CDR3 sequence is CASSPGHNEQFF. In nucleotides, the CDR3 is TGTGCCAGCTCACCGGGCCACAATGAGCAGTTCTTC. The rearrangement uses TRBV7-2 and TRBJ2-1; D remains unclear. The V and J ends lost 8 bases and 5 bases respectively, with 10 bases between them. Germline V CDR1 and CDR2: SGHTA, FQGNSA. This CDR3 is 12 amino acids long.